The 30 T cell receptor beta chains given below trace back to one sample, sequenced in a study of T cells in women clearing cervical HPV infection. Repertoires were generated with immunoSEQ multiplex PCR, while TCRdb's copy carries only in-frame clones and drops some. This sample contains about 20,000 clones. Source material: blood buffy coat. The source of these receptors is a woman between 18 and 70 years old with a cervical HPV16 infection that either progressed to CIN3+ or cleared (not recorded which).

Remarks on this clone: The read finishes 3 residues shy of the CDR3 end, and the germline J gene is used to complete it. The J gene is TRBJ1-4, the V gene TRBV19, with D perhaps matching TRBD1 (5 bases). This CDR3 has 16 amino acids. Germline V gene lookup returns CDR1 LNHDA and CDR2 SQIVND (reference sequence). CDR3 residues: CASSPEGVSYNSPLFF. The DNA read from the CDR3 is TGTGCCAGTAGTCCCGAAGGGGTCTCCTATAATTCACCA.

On this clone itself: The read terminates 3 residues before the CDR3 end, so the remaining end is supplied by the germline J gene. The chain recombines TRBV28 with TRBJ1-5; 12 nucleotides align to TRBD1. CDR1 is MDHEN and CDR2 is SYDVKM in the germline V gene. CDR3 length equals 18 residues. J lost 0 bases, V lost 6 bases, and 9 bases had no gene match. The CDR3 region is CASSLPGQGAFSNQPQHF. The part of the CDR3 DNA that was read is TGTGCCAGCAGCCTTCCGGGACAGGGGGCTTTTAGCAATCAGCCC.

Points on this clone: The observed sequence ends 3 residues before the CDR3 terminus, with the missing tail filled in from the germline J gene. The chain is built from TRBV7-9 and TRBJ1-5; 7 bases agree with TRBD1. CDR3 length equals 15 residues. Losses at the gene ends were 2 bases for V and 0 bases for J; bases not matched to a gene: 1. Germline CDR1 is SEHNR and CDR2 is FQNEAQ (reference sequence). The CDR3 bases that were read are TGTGCCAGCAGCTTACAGGGGGATAGCAATCAGCCC. It is translated as CASSLQGDSNQP. In full, the CDR3 is CASSLQGDSNQPQHF.

For this clone: The read terminates 3 residues before the CDR3 end, so the remaining end is supplied by the germline J gene. This chain links TRBV12-3 or TRBV12-4 with TRBJ2-7; TRBD1 matches 8 bases. V dropped 6 bases and J dropped 2; count of bases not matched to a gene: 9. This CDR3 contains 15 residues. The CDR3 sequence: CASRHAGGATYEQYF. The sequenced part of the CDR3 DNA is TGTGCCAGCAGGCATGCAGGGGGCGCAACCTACGAG.

Worth noting for this clone: The read ends 3 residues shy of where the CDR3 ends; the end is completed using the germline J gene. V gene TRBV7-7 combines with J gene TRBJ1-1; D possibly corresponds to TRBD1 (5 bases). CDR1 is SSHAT, CDR2 FNYEAQ, per germline (reference sequence). CDR3 length equals 12 residues. This CDR3 is CASSMGGETAFF. CDR3 DNA, as far as it was read: TGTGCCAGCAGCATGGGGGGAGAGACA.

Turning to this clone: The CDR3 is cut off 3 residues early in the read; its end comes from the germline J gene. J is TRBJ2-1 and V is TRBV5-6; 11 bases agree with TRBD2. V was clipped by 2 bases and J by 7 bases; unmatched bases: 5. Germline V gene sequence: CDR1 SGHDT, CDR2 YYEEEE. The CDR3 loop spans 15 amino acids. CDR3 residues: CASSFRLAGGNEQFF. The DNA read from the CDR3 is TGTGCCAGCAGCTTTAGGCTAGCGGGAGGTAATGAG.

With regard to this clone: The sequence runs out 3 residues before the end of the CDR3; the remainder is reconstructed from the germline J gene. The V call is TRBV7-9, the J call TRBJ2-1; possible D gene TRBD1, 6 bases. Looked up from germline, CDR1 is SEHNR and CDR2 is FQNEAQ (reference sequence). The V gene lost 3 bases and the J gene lost 4 bases, with 13 bases spanning the gap. The CDR3 is made up of 15 amino acids. CDR3 DNA, as far as it was read: TGTGCCAGCAGCTTGAGGACAGAAATTTACAATGAG. It translates to CASSLRTEIYNE. The whole CDR3 reads CASSLRTEIYNEQFF.

A note on this clone: Read sequence stops 3 residues before the CDR3 end, and the germline J gene provides the missing end. The rearrangement uses TRBV6-2 or TRBV6-3 and TRBJ1-1; unclear D gene. The CDR3 is 13 amino acids. Germline V gives CDR1 MNHEY, CDR2 SVGEGT. The V and J ends lost 7 bases and 7 bases respectively, with 16 bases between them. The CDR3 here is CASTGLPAGEAFF. The sequenced CDR3 bases are TGTGCCAGCACTGGACTCCCGGCCGGTGAA.

Points on this clone: The sequenced fragment ends 3 residues before the CDR3 boundary, so the rest is inferred from the germline J gene. The V gene is TRBV10-3, the J gene TRBJ2-2; 8 bases are shared with TRBD1. Germline V gene lookup returns CDR1 ENHRY and CDR2 SYGVKD. The CDR3 has 13 amino acids. V trimming: 6 bases; J trimming: 7 bases; junction bases outside the gene matches: 4. The CDR3 DNA, read in part, is TGTGCCATCAGGGACAGGGTGGACGGGGAG. Protein sequence: CAIRDRVDGE. The whole CDR3 is CAIRDRVDGELFF.

Concerning this clone itself: The read ends 3 residues before the CDR3 terminus; that terminus is restored from the germline J gene. This chain joins TRBV19 and TRBJ2-1; 7 nucleotides agree with TRBD2. J was trimmed by 0 bases and V by 7 bases; bases with no gene match: 12. CDR1 and CDR2 (germline): LNHDA, SQIVND (reference sequence). This CDR3 contains 17 residues. The CDR3 loop is CASTLNWRESSYNEQFF. The CDR3 bases that were read are TGTGCCAGTACCCTCAATTGGCGGGAGAGCTCCTACAATGAG.

To note about this clone: The read ends 3 residues early relative to the CDR3; the germline J gene fills the gap. This rearrangement joins TRBV13 to TRBJ2-5, with D possibly TRBD1 on 6 matching bases. CDR3 size: 15 residues. CDR1 is PRHDT, CDR2 FYEKMQ, per germline (reference sequence). The CDR3 loop is CASSLWGSRTDTQYF. The DNA read from the CDR3 is TGTGCCAGCAGCTTATGGGGGAGTCGGACAGATACC.

A note on this clone: Read coverage stops 3 residues before the CDR3 terminus; the germline J gene supplies the remainder. The V gene is TRBV6-2 or TRBV6-3, the J gene TRBJ1-5; tentative D call: TRBD1 (5 bases). Per germline, CDR1 MNHEY and CDR2 SVGEGT. CDR3 length: 15 residues. V lost 6 bases and J 1 base, leaving 13 bases between the germline ends. CDR3 region: CASSPRVGSNQPQHF. Partial CDR3 DNA: TGTGCCAGCAGCCCCAGGGTGGGGAGCAATCAGCCC.

In the case of this clone: The CDR3 end lies 3 residues beyond the end of the read and is filled in from the germline J gene. The chain joins TRBV12-3 or TRBV12-4 to TRBJ1-1; D uncertain. V lost 5 bases, J lost 2 bases, and 9 bases lay in between. The CDR3 has 13 amino acids. The part of the CDR3 DNA that was read is TGTGCCAGCAGTCACGGTGAAAACACTGAA. Its protein is CASSHGENTE. The full-length CDR3 reads as CASSHGENTEAFF.

As concerns this clone: Read coverage stops 3 residues before the CDR3 terminus; the germline J gene supplies the remainder. The V call is TRBV2, the J call TRBJ2-2; 9 nucleotides match TRBD1. The CDR3 length is 14 residues. Germline CDR1 and CDR2: SNHLY and FYNNEI. The covered CDR3 bases are TGTGCCAGCAGCCTGGACAGGGGAAATGAAAAG. Translated: CASSLDRGNEK. In full, the CDR3 is CASSLDRGNEKLFF. The full variable domain, completed using reference TRBV2 and TRBJ2-2, is EPEVTQTPSHQVTQMGQEVILRCVPISNHLYFYWYRQILGQKVEFLVSFYNNEISEKSEIFDDQFSVERPDGSNFTLKIRSTKLEDSAMYFCASSLDRGNEKLFFGEGSRLTVL.

In the case of this clone: The CDR3 goes on 3 residues after the read ends, and that part is filled in from the germline J gene. The chain carries TRBV6-2 or TRBV6-3 and TRBJ2-5; 8 bases agree with TRBD1. Unmatched junction bases numbered 6, after V lost 4 bases and J lost 5 bases. The germline CDR1 and CDR2 sequences are MNHEY and SVGEGT. The CDR3 extends over 14 amino acids. The sequenced CDR3 bases are TGTGCCAGCAGTTCCCCGGACAGGGAGGAGACC. Its translation: CASSSPDREET. The full CDR3 is CASSSPDREETQYF.

This CDR3 is CASSPDSYYGYTF. The sequenced CDR3 bases are TGTGCCAGTAGTCCCGACTCGTACTATGGC. The chain has TRBV19 and TRBJ1-2; no firm D call. The CDR3 end lies 3 residues beyond the end of the read and is filled in from the germline J gene. V lost 5 bases and J 3 bases, leaving 10 bases between the germline ends. The CDR3 extends over 13 amino acids. In germline, CDR1 is LNHDA, CDR2 SQIVND (reference sequence).

As to this clone: Read coverage stops 3 residues before the CDR3 terminus; the germline J gene supplies the remainder. The genes are TRBV13 and TRBJ1-1; D unresolved. The CDR3 totals 11 residues. Germline CDR1 PRHDT, CDR2 FYEKMQ (reference sequence). V lost 5 bases and J 3 bases, leaving 4 bases between the germline ends. CDR3 amino acids: CASSVYTEAFF. Incomplete CDR3 DNA: TGTGCCAGCAGCGTCTACACTGAA.

A remark on this clone: The read ends 3 residues before the CDR3 terminus; that terminus is restored from the germline J gene. V gene TRBV20-1 combines with J gene TRBJ1-3, with a possible D match to TRBD1 (5 bases). The CDR3 loop spans 13 amino acids. V was cut by 6 bases and J by 4 bases, with 13 bases left in between. Germline CDR1 reads DFQATT; CDR2 reads SNEGSKA (reference sequence). CDR3 DNA (partial): TGCAGTGCCGCGAGGAGGGGCGGAAACACC. Its protein product is CSAARRGGNT. The whole CDR3 region reads CSAARRGGNTIYF.

On this clone itself: Read sequence stops 3 residues before the CDR3 end, and the germline J gene provides the missing end. The J gene is TRBJ2-1, the V gene TRBV28; 12 nucleotides line up with TRBD2. Germline V gene lookup returns CDR1 MDHEN and CDR2 SYDVKM. The ends lost 3 bases at V and 6 bases at J; junction bases unmatched: 6. The CDR3 runs 16 residues. CDR3: CASSFPLAGGINEQFF. The DNA read from the CDR3 is TGTGCCAGCAGTTTCCCCCTAGCGGGAGGGATCAATGAG.

Regarding this clone: The read ends 3 residues early relative to the CDR3; the germline J gene fills the gap. This chain links TRBV28 with TRBJ2-3, with D possibly matching TRBD1 (6 bases). Trimming removed 8 bases from V and 3 bases from J, with 15 bases in between. The CDR3 is made up of 14 amino acids. The V gene's germline CDR1 is MDHEN and CDR2 SYDVKM. Here the CDR3 reads CASVRQGWTDTQYF. The CDR3 DNA, read in part, is TGTGCCAGCGTAAGGCAGGGGTGGACAGATACG.

Of note for this clone: Coverage ceases 3 residues before the CDR3 finishes, and the germline J gene fills in the end. The chain combines TRBV19 with TRBJ2-5, with TRBD1 as a possible D gene (5 bases). Trimming shortened V by 6 bases and J by 1 base, and 12 bases separated the two germline ends. The CDR3 extends over 14 amino acids. From germline, CDR1 is LNHDA and CDR2 SQIVND (reference sequence). The CDR3 loop reads CASSVQGLQETQYF. CDR3 DNA, as far as it was read: TGTGCCAGTAGCGTGCAGGGCCTCCAAGAGACC.

For this clone: The missing CDR3 end, 3 residues past where the read stops, is filled in from the germline J gene. This chain joins TRBV27 and TRBJ2-2; unclear D gene. Trimming took 6 bases from V and 4 from J, leaving 6 bases between them. CDR1 and CDR2 from the germline V gene are MNHEY and SMNVEV (reference sequence). The CDR3 runs 12 residues. CDR3 loop: CASSRPTGELFF. Incomplete CDR3 DNA: TGTGCCAGCAGCCGTCCCACCGGGGAG.

A note on this clone: With the read ending 3 residues before the CDR3 end, the germline J gene is used to fill in that end. This chain connects TRBV5-1 to TRBJ1-1; the match to TRBD1 covers 11 bases. Unmatched junction bases numbered 5, after V lost 2 bases and J lost 5 bases. The CDR3 has 15 residues. CDR1 SGHRS and CDR2 YFSETQ come from the germline V gene. The DNA read from the CDR3 is TGCGCCAGCAGCTTAGGACAGGGGGCGAGTACTGAA. Amino acid sequence: CASSLGQGASTE. The CDR3, in full, reads CASSLGQGASTEAFF.

Note on this clone: From the germline J gene comes the end of the CDR3, since the read stops 3 residues before it. V usage is TRBV6-2 or TRBV6-3 and J usage is TRBJ2-7, with 8 bases that match TRBD2. CDR1 and CDR2 (germline): MNHEY, SVGEGT. The CDR3 runs 14 residues. V was clipped by 5 bases and J by 6 bases; unmatched bases: 9. The sequenced part of the CDR3 DNA is TGTGCCAGCAGTCCCGGGACTAGGACCTCCGAG. Amino acid sequence: CASSPGTRTSE. The full CDR3 reads CASSPGTRTSEQYF.

About this clone: The read comes to an end 3 residues before the CDR3 does, leaving the germline J gene to fill in the end. J is TRBJ2-1 and V is TRBV14; D might be TRBD2 (6 bases). This CDR3 has 16 residues. Between the trimmed V and J ends, which lost 5 bases and 5 bases, there was a span of 19 bases. Germline values: CDR1 SGHDN, CDR2 FVKESK. Incomplete CDR3 DNA: TGTGCCAGCAGCATGAGGGGAGGCGGAGAAAACAATGAG. Encoded protein: CASSMRGGGENNE. The entire CDR3 protein reads CASSMRGGGENNEQFF.

Turning to this clone: Its ends do not fully match the called genes, so a read error is possible. The read stops 3 residues short of the end of the CDR3; the missing end is completed from the germline J gene. V usage is TRBV7-7 and J usage is TRBJ1-2, with D possibly being TRBD1 (6 bases). The germline V gene has CDR1 SSHAT and CDR2 FNYEAQ (reference sequence). This CDR3 region has 16 residues. The CDR3 loop is CASSLEGLQGRNDYTF. The sequenced CDR3 bases are TGTGCTAGCAGCTTAGAAGGGTTACAGGGCCGGAATGAC.

Note on this clone: Read data end 3 residues before the CDR3 end; the end is taken from the germline J gene. V gene TRBV7-8 combines with J gene TRBJ2-5, with D maybe TRBD2 (7 bases). Per the germline V gene, CDR1 is SGHVS and CDR2 is FQNEAQ. This CDR3 has 14 amino acids. The covered CDR3 bases are TGTGCCAGCAGCTTAGCGGGAGGGGGGGTAACC. Amino acid sequence: CASSLAGGGVT. The whole CDR3 sequence is CASSLAGGGVTQYF.

Details on this clone: The read terminates 3 residues ahead of where the CDR3 ends, so the germline J gene completes it. V gene TRBV7-9 combines with J gene TRBJ1-2; D ambiguous. Germline V gene data show CDR1 as SEHNR and CDR2 as FQNEAQ (reference sequence). The CDR3 sequence is 11 residues long. The CDR3: CASSPTDTYTF. The DNA read from the CDR3 is TGTGCCAGCAGCCCCACAGATACC.

On this clone: The read gets to within 3 residues of the CDR3 end, and the germline J gene fills in the rest. J is TRBJ1-4 and V is TRBV12-3 or TRBV12-4; D may be TRBD1 (5 bases). CDR3 length: 13 amino acids. CDR3 bases read: TGTGCCAGCAGTGACAGTCGCAATTCACCA. Translating it yields CASSDSRNSP. The full CDR3 protein is CASSDSRNSPLFF.

Here the CDR3 reads CASSRQPYEAFF. The sequenced CDR3 bases are TGTGCCAGTAGTCGACAACCTTACGAG. The V gene is TRBV19, the J gene TRBJ1-1; D not certain. Read data end 3 residues before the CDR3 end; the end is taken from the germline J gene. The germline V gene has CDR1 LNHDA and CDR2 SQIVND (reference sequence). This CDR3 region has 12 residues.